A selection of T cell receptor beta chains follows, all from one sample in a study of identical twins. One entry per CDR3 protein, called by TCRdb with MiXCR from the 5' RACE reads. The sample lists fewer than 250,000 distinct CDR3 sequences, about 7.5% occurring once. A further study also used this sample, focusing on yellow fever vaccine responses in identical twins.

Sequenced material: memory (CD45RO+) T cells sorted from blood. These receptors were obtained from a woman aged 18-29 years in good health. The CDR3 runs from the conserved cysteine through the conserved F or W. A D gene is named only where the DNA matches it firmly. Some rows have no size entry. The others give once, few or many, or a class for an expanded clone.

many TRBJ1-5 . TRBV7-8 TGTGCCAGCAGCTTAGCTTCACTGCAGGGTTCAAATCAGCCCCAGCATTTT CASSLASLQGSNQPQHF
once TRBJ2-2 TRBD2 TRBV7-2 TGTGCCAGCAGCTTGTACACTAGCGGGAGGAACACCGGGGAGCTGTTTTTT CASSLYTSGRNTGELFF
. TRBJ2-1 . TRBV20-1 TGCAGTGCTAGAGATAGAATCAGGGAATCGTCCTACAATGAGCAGTTCTTC CSARDRIRESSYNEQFF
many TRBJ2-5 . TRBV5-5 TGTGCCAGCAGCCTAGGATATCGGGGCACGGGGCAAGAGACCCAGTACTTC CASSLGYRGTGQETQYF
few TRBJ1-5 . TRBV19 TGTGCCACCCAGATGGGGGGTTTTAGCAATCAGCCCCAGCATTTT CATQMGGFSNQPQHF
few TRBJ2-3 TRBD2 TRBV7-8 TGTGCCAGCAGCACCGCCTCGAGCGGGAGAAAAGATACGCAGTATTTT CASSTASSGRKDTQYF
many TRBJ2-1 . TRBV20-1 TGCAGTGCTAGAGATGTTCGCGGGACGAATGAGCAGTTCTTC CSARDVRGTNEQFF
few TRBJ2-2 . TRBV6-1 TGTGCCAGCAGGAGAGGCGATGGGCCCACCGGGGAGCTGTTTTTT CASRRGDGPTGELFF
. TRBJ1-5 . TRBV28 TGTGCCAGCAGGGGGGAAAGAAATCAGCCCCAGCATTTT CASRGERNQPQHF
few TRBJ2-6 . TRBV3-1 TGTGCCAGCAGCCCAACACTGGGGGGGGCCAACGTCCTGACTTTC CASSPTLGGANVLTF
. TRBJ1-2 . TRBV5-1 TGCGCCAGCAGCTTGCATATCCTATCGATAGGTGGCTACACCTTC CASSLHILSIGGYTF
. TRBJ2-1 . TRBV19 TGTGCCAGTACGCCCCGGGTGAGCTCCTACAATGAGCAGTTCTTC CASTPRVSSYNEQFF
many TRBJ2-3 . TRBV4-3 TGCGCCAGCAGCCAAGATGTGGGCCTCCAGGGCACAGATACGCAGTATTTT CASSQDVGLQGTDTQYF
. TRBJ2-7 TRBD2 TRBV7-2 TGTGCCAGCAGCTTAGAGCGGAGCGGGACCTACGAGCAGTACTTC CASSLERSGTYEQYF
many TRBJ2-2 TRBD1 TRBV12-3/TRBV12-4 TGTGCCAGCAGTTCGACAGGGGGCGCAGGGACCGGGGAGCTGTTTTTT CASSSTGGAGTGELFF
few TRBJ1-3 TRBD1 TRBV5-1 TGCGCCAGCAGCTTGGCCGACAGGGGTGGAAACACCATATATTTT CASSLADRGGNTIYF
few TRBJ2-2 . TRBV19 TGTGCCAGTAGTCCAGGCCCGGGAACCGGGGAGCTGTTTTTT CASSPGPGTGELFF
. TRBJ2-3 . TRBV10-3 TGTGCCATCAGTGTTGGGGACCGGCGGGACACAGATACGCAGTATTTT CAISVGDRRDTDTQYF
. TRBJ1-2 . TRBV24-1 TGTGCCACCAGTGACCCGGGCCGCCAAAAGAAGGGCTACACCTTC CATSDPGRQKKGYTF
few TRBJ1-2 . TRBV2 TGTGCCAGTCGCACACAGGGTAACTATGGCTACACCTTC CASRTQGNYGYTF
. TRBJ1-4 . TRBV6-5 TGTGCCAGCAGTTACGCGGGGGGGAATGAAAAACTGTTTTTT CASSYAGGNEKLFF
. TRBJ2-3 TRBD2 TRBV2 TGTGCCAGCAGTGAAGGGCTAGCGGGGGCCGGACACGCGCAGTATTTT CASSEGLAGAGHAQYF
. TRBJ2-7 TRBD2 TRBV18 TGTGCCAGCTCACCAGTGGCTAGCGGAAGGAGCTCCTACGAGCAGTACTTC CASSPVASGRSSYEQYF
many TRBJ1-5 . TRBV12-5 TGTGCTAGTGGTTTTGGGGGGGCCCAGCCCCAGCATTTT CASGFGGAQPQHF
many TRBJ2-5 . TRBV12-3/TRBV12-4 TGTGCCAGCGGACGGAAGACCCAGTACTTC CASGRKTQYF
. TRBJ2-6 . TRBV6-1 TGTGCCAGCAGCCCCAGCGAGGGGTCTGGGGCCAACGTCCTGACTTTC CASSPSEGSGANVLTF
. TRBJ1-1 . TRBV10-3 TGTGCCATCAGTGAGTCGGGGGGTCTAACTGAAGCTTTCTTT CAISESGGLTEAFF
many TRBJ1-1 . TRBV5-1 TGCGCCAGCAGCGAGCAAGGGACCGATAATGAAGCTTTCTTT CASSEQGTDNEAFF
many TRBJ2-7 . TRBV12-3/TRBV12-4 TGTGCCAGCAGCCCTATCTACGAGCAGTACTTC CASSPIYEQYF
. TRBJ2-1 . TRBV9 TGTGCCAGCAGCGTAGGATTATTAGGTGGTATCGGAGGCAATGAGCAGTTCTTC CASSVGLLGGIGGNEQFF
. TRBJ2-5 TRBD1 TRBV7-8 TGTGCCAGCAGCTTAGTAGTAGGGGGCGAAGAGACCCAGTACTTC CASSLVVGGEETQYF
many TRBJ2-7 . TRBV4-3 TGCGCCAGCAGCCAAACTACAGGGTCTGTCTACGAGCAGTACTTC CASSQTTGSVYEQYF
few TRBJ2-7 . TRBV12-3/TRBV12-4 TGTGCCAGCAGCCGTGGCAGGGGCTTGTACGAGCAGTACTTC CASSRGRGLYEQYF
many TRBJ2-1 TRBD2 TRBV20-1 TGCAGTGCTAGAGTCCAAGCGGGAGGGCAGTTGGGTGAGCAGTTCTTC CSARVQAGGQLGEQFF
. TRBJ2-1 . TRBV6-2/TRBV6-3 TGTGCCAGCAGCCTACTCTCGGGGGAGCAGTTCTTC CASSLLSGEQFF
many TRBJ1-6 . TRBV12-3/TRBV12-4 TGTGCCAGTACTAGAACCGCTGGGCAGGGGCATAATTCACCCCTCCACTTT CASTRTAGQGHNSPLHF
many TRBJ2-2 TRBD2 TRBV24-1 TGTGCCACCAGTGATTTGGGGACTAGCACCCCTTTGGCCGGGGAGCTGTTTTTT CATSDLGTSTPLAGELFF
. TRBJ2-5 TRBD1 TRBV4-2 TGTGCCAGCAGCCAAGAGATAGGGGGCGGGGAGACCCAGTACTTC CASSQEIGGGETQYF
few TRBJ1-2 TRBD1 TRBV3-1 TGTGCCAGCAGCCCCCAGGGAGGGGGCGGCTATGGCTACACCTTC CASSPQGGGGYGYTF
few TRBJ1-4 TRBD1 TRBV7-2 TGTGCCAGCAGCCTGCATACGGGGACAGGGGATGAAAAACTGTTTTTT CASSLHTGTGDEKLFF
. TRBJ2-3 TRBD2 TRBV20-1 TGCAGTGCTAGAGGGATGCGGGGGGGGACTAGCACAGATACGCAGTATTTT CSARGMRGGTSTDTQYF